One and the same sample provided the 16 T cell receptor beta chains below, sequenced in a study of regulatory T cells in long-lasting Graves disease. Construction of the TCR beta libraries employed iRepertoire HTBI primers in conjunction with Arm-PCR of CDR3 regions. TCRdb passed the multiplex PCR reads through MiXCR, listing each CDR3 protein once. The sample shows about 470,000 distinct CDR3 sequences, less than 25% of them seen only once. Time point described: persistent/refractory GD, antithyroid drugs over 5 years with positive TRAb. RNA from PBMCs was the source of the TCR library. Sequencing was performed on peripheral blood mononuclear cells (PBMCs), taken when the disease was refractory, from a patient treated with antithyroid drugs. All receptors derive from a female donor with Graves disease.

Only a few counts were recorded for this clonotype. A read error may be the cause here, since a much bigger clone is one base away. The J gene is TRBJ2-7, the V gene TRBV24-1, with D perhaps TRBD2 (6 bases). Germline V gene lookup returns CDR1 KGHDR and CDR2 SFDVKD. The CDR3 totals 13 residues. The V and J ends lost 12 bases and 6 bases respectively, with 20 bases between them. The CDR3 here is CAAAGSSEGEQYF. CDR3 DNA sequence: TGTGCCGCCGCCGGGTCTAGCGAAGGCGAGCAGTACTTC.

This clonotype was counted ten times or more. CDR3 residues: CASSLGGGETEAFF. The CDR3 DNA sequence: TGTGCCAGCAGTTTGGGGGGAGGTGAAACTGAAGCTTTCTTT. The V gene is TRBV27, the J gene TRBJ1-1; weak D call: TRBD1 (5 bases). V dropped 3 bases and J dropped 5 bases, with 13 bases sitting between them. Germline loops: CDR1 MNHEY, CDR2 SMNVEV (reference sequence). CDR3 length: 14 residues.

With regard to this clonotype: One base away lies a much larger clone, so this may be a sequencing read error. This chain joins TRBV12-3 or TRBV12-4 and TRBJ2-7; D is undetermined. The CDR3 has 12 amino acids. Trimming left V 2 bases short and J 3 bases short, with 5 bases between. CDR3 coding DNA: TGTGCCAGCAGTTTAAACGACTACGAGCAGTACTTC. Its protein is CASSLNDYEQYF.

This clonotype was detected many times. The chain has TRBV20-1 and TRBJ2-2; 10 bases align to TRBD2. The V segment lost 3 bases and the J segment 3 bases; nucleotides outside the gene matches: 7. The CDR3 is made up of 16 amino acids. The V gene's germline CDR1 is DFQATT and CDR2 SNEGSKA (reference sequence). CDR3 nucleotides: TGCAGTGCTAGGGGCCCTCTAGCGGGAGACACCGGGGAGCTGTTTTTT. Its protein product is CSARGPLAGDTGELFF.

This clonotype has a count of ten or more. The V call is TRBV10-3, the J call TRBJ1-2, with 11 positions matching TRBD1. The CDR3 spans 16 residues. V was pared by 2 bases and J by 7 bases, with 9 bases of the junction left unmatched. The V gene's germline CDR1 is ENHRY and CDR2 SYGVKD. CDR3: CAISEPPDRGRVGYTF. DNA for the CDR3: TGTGCCATCAGTGAGCCACCGGACAGGGGGCGGGTTGGCTACACCTTC.

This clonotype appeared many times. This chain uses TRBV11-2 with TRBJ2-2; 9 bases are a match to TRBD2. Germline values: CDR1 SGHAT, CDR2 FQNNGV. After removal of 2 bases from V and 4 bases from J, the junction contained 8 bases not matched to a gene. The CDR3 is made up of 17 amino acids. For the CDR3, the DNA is TGTGCCAGCAGCTTATGGGCTAGCGGGATTGTCACCGGGGAGCTGTTTTTT. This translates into CASSLWASGIVTGELFF.

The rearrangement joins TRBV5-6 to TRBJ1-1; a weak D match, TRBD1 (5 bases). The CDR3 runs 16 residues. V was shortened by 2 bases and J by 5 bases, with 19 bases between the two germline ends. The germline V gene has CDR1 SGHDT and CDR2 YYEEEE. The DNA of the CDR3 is TGTGCCAGCAGCTTTTGGTGGGGGAATAAAGTTACTGAAGCTTTCTTT. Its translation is CASSFWWGNKVTEAFF.

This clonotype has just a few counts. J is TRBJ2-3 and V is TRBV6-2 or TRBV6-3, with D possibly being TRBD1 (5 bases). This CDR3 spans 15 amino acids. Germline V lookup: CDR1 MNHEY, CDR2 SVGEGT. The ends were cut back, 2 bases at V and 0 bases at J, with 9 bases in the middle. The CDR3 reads CASSYATASTDTQYF. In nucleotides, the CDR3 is TGTGCCAGCAGTTACGCGACAGCAAGCACAGATACGCAGTATTTT.

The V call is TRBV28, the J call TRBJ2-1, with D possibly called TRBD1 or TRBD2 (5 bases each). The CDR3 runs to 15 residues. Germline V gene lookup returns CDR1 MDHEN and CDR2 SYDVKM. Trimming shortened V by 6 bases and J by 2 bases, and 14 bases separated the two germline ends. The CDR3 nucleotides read TGTGCCAGCAGCCCCCGGGTGGGGGCCTACAATGAGCAGTTCTTC. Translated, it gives CASSPRVGAYNEQFF.

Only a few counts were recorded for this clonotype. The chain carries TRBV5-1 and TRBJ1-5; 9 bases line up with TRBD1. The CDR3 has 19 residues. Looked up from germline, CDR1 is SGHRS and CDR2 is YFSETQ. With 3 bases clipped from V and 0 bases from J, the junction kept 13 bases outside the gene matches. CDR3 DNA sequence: TGCGCCAGCAGCTGGGGACAGGGTACCAGAACAGATAGCAATCAGCCCCAGCATTTT. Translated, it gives CASSWGQGTRTDSNQPQHF. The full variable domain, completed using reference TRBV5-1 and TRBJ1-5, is KAGVTQTPRYLIKTRGQQVTLSCSPISGHRSVSWYQQTPGQGLQFLFEYFSETQRNKGNFPGRFSGRQFSNSRSEMNVSTLELGDSALYLCASSWGQGTRTDSNQPQHFGDGTRLSIL.

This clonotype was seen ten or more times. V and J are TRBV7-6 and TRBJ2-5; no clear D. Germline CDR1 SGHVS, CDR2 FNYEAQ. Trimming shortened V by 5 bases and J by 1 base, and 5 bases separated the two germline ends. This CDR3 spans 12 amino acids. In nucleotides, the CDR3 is TGTGCCAGCAGCACCTTCCAAGAGACCCAGTACTTC. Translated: CASSTFQETQYF. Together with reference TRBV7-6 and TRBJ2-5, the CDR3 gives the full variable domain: GAGVSQSPRYKVTKRGQDVALRCDPISGHVSLYWYRQALGQGPEFLTYFNYEAQQDKSGLPNDRFSAERPEGSISTLTIQRTEQRDSAMYRCASSTFQETQYFGPGTRLLVL.

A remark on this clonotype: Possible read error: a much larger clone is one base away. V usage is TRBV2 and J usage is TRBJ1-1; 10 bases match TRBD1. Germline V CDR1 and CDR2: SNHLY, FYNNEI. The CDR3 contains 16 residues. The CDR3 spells CVSRAGTGAPNTEAFF. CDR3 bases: TGTGTCAGCAGAGCCGGGACAGGGGCCCCCAACACTGAAGCTTTCTTT.

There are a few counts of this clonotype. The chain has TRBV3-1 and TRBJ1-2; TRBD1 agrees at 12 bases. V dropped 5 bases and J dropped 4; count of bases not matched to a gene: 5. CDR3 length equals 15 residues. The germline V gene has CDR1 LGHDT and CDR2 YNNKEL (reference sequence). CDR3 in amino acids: CASSRDRGRGYGYTF. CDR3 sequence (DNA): TGTGCCAGCAGCAGGGACAGGGGGCGCGGCTATGGCTACACCTTC.

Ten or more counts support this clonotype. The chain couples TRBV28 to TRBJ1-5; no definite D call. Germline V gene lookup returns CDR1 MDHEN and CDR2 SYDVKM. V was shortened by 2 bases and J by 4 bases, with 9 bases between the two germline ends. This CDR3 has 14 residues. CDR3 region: CASSLLRDNQPQHF. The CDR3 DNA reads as TGTGCCAGCAGTTTACTCAGAGATAATCAGCCCCAGCATTTT.

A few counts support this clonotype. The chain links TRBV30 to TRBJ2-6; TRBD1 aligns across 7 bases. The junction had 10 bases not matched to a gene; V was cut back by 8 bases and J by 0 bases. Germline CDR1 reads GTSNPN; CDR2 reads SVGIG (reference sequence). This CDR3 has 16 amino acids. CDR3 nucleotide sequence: TGTGCCCAAGGACAGGAAAGGGTCTCTGGGGCCAACGTCCTGACTTTC. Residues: CAQGQERVSGANVLTF.

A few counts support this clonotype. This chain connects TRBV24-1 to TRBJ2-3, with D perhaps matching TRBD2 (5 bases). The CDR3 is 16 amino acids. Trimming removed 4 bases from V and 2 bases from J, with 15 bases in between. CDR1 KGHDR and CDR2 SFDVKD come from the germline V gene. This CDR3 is CATSEGGGLDTDTQYF. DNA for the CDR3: TGTGCCACCAGTGAGGGCGGAGGATTGGACACAGATACGCAGTATTTT.